This T cell receptor (beta chain) is from a study of shared clonotypes between healthy human individuals. Across the study: A couple of women and three men aged 18 to 49 served as donors.

With 0 bases removed from V and 7 bases from J, the gap between germline ends came to 16 bases. CDR1 and CDR2 (germline): WNHNN, SYGVQD (reference sequence). This CDR3 is 15 amino acids long. Some 100 million PBMCs per unsorted sample were used for genomic DNA. There are many counts of this clone. An even split of each subset's genomic DNA across several immunoSEQ plates was performed. The data were produced by immunoSEQ multiplex PCR, yet TCRdb's version contains in-frame clones alone and is incomplete. This table has 100,000 or so clones, roughly 45% appearing once. The chain is built from TRBV10-1 and TRBJ2-7; possibly TRBD2 for D (7 bases). The sample consisted of PBMCs. This receptor was identified in a woman between 40 and 55 years old in good health. Some clones in this sample may be carry-over from other donors' samples. In nucleotides, the CDR3 is TGCGCCAGCAGTGAGTCGGGCGGGGGCTTCGGTGAGCAGTACTTC. As protein: CASSESGGGFGEQYF.